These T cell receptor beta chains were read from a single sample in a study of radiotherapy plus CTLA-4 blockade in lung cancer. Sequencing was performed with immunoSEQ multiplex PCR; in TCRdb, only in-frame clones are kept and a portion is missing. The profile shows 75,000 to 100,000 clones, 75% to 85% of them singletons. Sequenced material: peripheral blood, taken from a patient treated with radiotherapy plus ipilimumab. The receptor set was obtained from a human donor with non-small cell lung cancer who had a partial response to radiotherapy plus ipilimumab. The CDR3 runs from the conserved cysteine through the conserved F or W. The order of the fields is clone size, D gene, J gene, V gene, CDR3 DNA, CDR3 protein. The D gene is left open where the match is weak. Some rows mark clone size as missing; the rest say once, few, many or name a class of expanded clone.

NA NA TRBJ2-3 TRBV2 TGTGCCAGCAGCTTCCCCAGGGGGGACAGAAGCACAGATACGCAGTATTTT CASSFPRGDRSTDTQYF
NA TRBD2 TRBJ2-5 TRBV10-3 TGTGCCATCAGTGAGAGGAGCGGGGCCCTCCAAGAGACCCAGTACTTC CAISERSGALQETQYF
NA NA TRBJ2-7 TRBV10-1 TGCGCCAGCAGTGAGTCACGGGGGTCCTACGAGCAGTACTTC CASSESRGSYEQYF
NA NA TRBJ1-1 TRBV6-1 TGTGCCAGCAGTGGGCAGGGTAACACTGAAGCTTTCTTT CASSGQGNTEAFF
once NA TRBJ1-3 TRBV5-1 TGCGCCAGCAGCTCCCACAGGGATGGAAACACCATATATTTT CASSSHRDGNTIYF
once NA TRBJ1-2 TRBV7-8 TGTGCCAGCAGCTCGACAGGAAGGCCCGGCTATGGCTACACCTTC CASSSTGRPGYGYTF
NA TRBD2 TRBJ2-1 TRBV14 TGTGCCAGCAGCCCGCTTGCGGGAGGGCGGAATGAGCAGTTCTTC CASSPLAGGRNEQFF
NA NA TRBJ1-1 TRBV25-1 TGTGCCAGCAGTGAAGGTGGCCACACTGAAGCTTTCTTT CASSEGGHTEAFF
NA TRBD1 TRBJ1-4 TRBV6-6 TGTGCCAGCAGGAATCGACAGGGGGCGAGTGAAAAACTGTTTTTT CASRNRQGASEKLFF
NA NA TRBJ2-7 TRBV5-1 TGCGCCAGCAGTGAGAGCGGGTTGAGGTCCTACGAGCAGTACTTC CASSESGLRSYEQYF
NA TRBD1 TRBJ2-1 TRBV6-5 TGTGCCAGCAGCGCCGGGACAGGGGGCTACAATGAGCAGTTCTTC CASSAGTGGYNEQFF
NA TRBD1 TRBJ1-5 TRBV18 TGTGCCAGCTCACCACAGCAGGGGGACAATCAGCCCCAGCATTTT CASSPQQGDNQPQHF
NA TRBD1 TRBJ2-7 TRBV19 TGTGCCAGTAGTTCCCGGGACAGGGGGTCCTACGAGCAGTACTTC CASSSRDRGSYEQYF
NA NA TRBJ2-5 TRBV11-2 TGTGCCAGCAGCCCACTAGGTTCTCAAGAGACCCAGTACTTC CASSPLGSQETQYF
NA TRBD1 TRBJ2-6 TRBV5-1 TGCGCCAGCAGCCAAGGGGGCTCGGCTGGGGCCAACGTCCTGACTTTC CASSQGGSAGANVLTF
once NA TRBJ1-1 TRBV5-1 TGCGCCAGCAGCTTGTTTGTAGACACTGAAGCTTTCTTT CASSLFVDTEAFF
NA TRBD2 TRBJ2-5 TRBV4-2 TGTGCCAGCAGCCCGGGACTAGCGGGAGAAGAGACCCAGTACTTC CASSPGLAGEETQYF
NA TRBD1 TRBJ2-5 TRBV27 TGTGCCAGCAGTTACATCCCCAGCGGGGACAGGGAGGAGACCCAGTACTTC CASSYIPSGDREETQYF
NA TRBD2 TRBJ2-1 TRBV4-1 TGCGCCAGCAGCCAAACTTCCGGGACTAGCGGGAGGGCCTTGCAGTTCTTC CASSQTSGTSGRALQFF
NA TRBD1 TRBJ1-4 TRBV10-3 TGTGCCATCAGTAGGGGACAGGGGGAAAAACTGTTTTTT CAISRGQGEKLFF
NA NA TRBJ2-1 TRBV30 TGTGCCTGGAGCGGCCGGGGTAAGCATGAGCAGTTCTTC CAWSGRGKHEQFF
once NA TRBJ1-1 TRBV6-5 TGTGCCAGCAGTAGGAGAGTCACTGAAGCTTTCTTT CASSRRVTEAFF
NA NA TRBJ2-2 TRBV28 TGTGCCAGCAGTCCCCTGCCAGTCACCGGGGAGCTGTTTTTT CASSPLPVTGELFF
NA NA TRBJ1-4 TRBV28 TGTGCCAGCAGTTTGAGGGCTCCGGGGACTAATGAAAAACTGTTTTTT CASSLRAPGTNEKLFF
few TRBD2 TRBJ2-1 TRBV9 TGTGCCAGCAGCGTGGTCCCTCTAGCGGGAAACCCTATTTACAATGAGCAGTTCTTC CASSVVPLAGNPIYNEQFF
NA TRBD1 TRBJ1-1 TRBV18 TGTGCCAGCTCACCTTATCCGGGACAGGGAAACACTGAAGCTTTCTTT CASSPYPGQGNTEAFF
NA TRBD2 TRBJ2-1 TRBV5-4 TGTGCCAGCAGCTTGGGGACTAGCGGATCCTACAATGAGCAGCTCTTC CASSLGTSGSYNEQLF
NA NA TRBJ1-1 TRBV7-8 TGTGCCAGCAGCTTAAGTTTGGAGGGGGCTTTCTTT CASSLSLEGAFF
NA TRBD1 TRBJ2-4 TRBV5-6 TGTGCCAGCAGCTCGTTACAGGGGTTGTTAGCCAAAAACATTCAGTACTTC CASSSLQGLLAKNIQYF
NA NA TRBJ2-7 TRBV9 TGTGCCAGCAGCTCCGGTCAGTTGGAGTCCTACGAGCAGTACTTC CASSSGQLESYEQYF
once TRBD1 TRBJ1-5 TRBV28 TGTGCCTGCAGGGGGAGACGGAGCAATCAGCCCCAGCATTTT CACRGRRSNQPQHF
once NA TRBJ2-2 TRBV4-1 TGCGCCAGCAGCAATCAGGGGGCGGGGGACACCGGGGAGCTGTTTTTT CASSNQGAGDTGELFF
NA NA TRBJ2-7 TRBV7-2 TGTGCCAGCAGCTTAGTGCGGGTCACCGCCTACGAGCAGTACTTC CASSLVRVTAYEQYF
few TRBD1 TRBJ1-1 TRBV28 TGTGCCAGCAGGACAGGGCCCATGAACACTGAAGCTTTCTTT CASRTGPMNTEAFF
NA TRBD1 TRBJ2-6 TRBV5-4 TGTGCCAGCAGCTATCTAGGGGGCCAGGGGGCCAACGTCCTGACTTTC CASSYLGGQGANVLTF
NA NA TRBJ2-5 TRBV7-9 TGTGCCAGCAGTTTAGGGGGCGGGAGGCCCCAAGAGACCCAGTACTTC CASSLGGGRPQETQYF
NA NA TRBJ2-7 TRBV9 TGTGCCAGCAGCCCCCTGGCGGAGGTGGTCTACGAGCAGTACTTC CASSPLAEVVYEQYF
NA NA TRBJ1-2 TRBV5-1 TGCGCCAGCAGCTTGTTTGAGGCATCCTATGGCTACACCTTC CASSLFEASYGYTF
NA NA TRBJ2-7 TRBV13 TGTGCCAGCAGCCCTGGACTAAATCCCTACGAGCAGTACTTC CASSPGLNPYEQYF
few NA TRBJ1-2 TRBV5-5 TGTGCCAGCAGCTTGGCCCAGGGGATCCGAGGCTACACCTTC CASSLAQGIRGYTF
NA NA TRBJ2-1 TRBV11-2 TGTGCCAGCAGCTTAGAGCGTTGGTTTTGCGGAGAGGGTACCCACAATGAGCAGTTCTTC CASSLERWFCGEGTHNEQFF
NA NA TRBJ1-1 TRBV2 TGTGCCAGCAGTGTACAGGGATATAATGAAGCTTTCTTT CASSVQGYNEAFF
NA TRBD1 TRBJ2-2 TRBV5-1 TGCGCCAGCAGCCTTACAGGGGGCTTGACCGGGGAGCTGTTTTTT CASSLTGGLTGELFF
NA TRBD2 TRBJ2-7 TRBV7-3 TGTGCCAGCAGCCCGACTAGCGGGAGGGCGGGGGAGCAGTACTTC CASSPTSGRAGEQYF